A single sample is the source of the 8 T cell receptor beta chains below, sequenced in a study of neurological immune-mediated disorders (dated by TCRdb to the late 2010s). Library prep was done by 5' RACE. Instrument on record: Illumina HiSeq 2500. TCRdb trimmed public reads at Q25 via fastp, called clones via MiXCR and kept in-frame beta chains. Entries are consolidated by CDR3 protein sequence, retaining the most common genes and DNA. The sample includes more than 15,000 distinct CDR3 sequences, with less than 15% observed a single time. Of the sample, 6.5% to 9% is held by the ten largest clones. The sequenced sample was CD4+ T cells from blood. Every receptor here comes from a woman aged 60-70 years with HTLV-1-associated myelopathy (HAM/TSP).

In its sample, this clonotype ranks as medium-sized. The gene calls are TRBV27 and TRBJ1-1, with D unresolved. Germline loops: CDR1 MNHEY, CDR2 SMNVEV (reference sequence). This CDR3 has 13 residues. V lost 3 bases to trimming and J lost 0 bases, with 5 bases between them. The CDR3 bases are TGTGCCAGCAGTTTTTCGATGAACACTGAAGCTTTCTTT. Protein sequence: CASSFSMNTEAFF.

This clonotype is judged medium-sized. The CDR3 sequence is CASSLIVGDGYTF. Written as DNA, the CDR3 is TGTGCCAGCAGCTTAATTGTTGGGGATGGCTACACCTTC. The chain employs TRBV7-8 and TRBJ1-2; D gene unclear. Trimming stripped 2 bases from V and 6 bases from J, with 10 bases between. Germline V gene lookup returns CDR1 SGHVS and CDR2 FQNEAQ. The CDR3 covers 13 residues.

Ten or more counts support this clonotype. This chain uses TRBV20-1 with TRBJ1-1; D is uncertain. This CDR3 has 11 amino acids. With 6 bases removed from V and 1 base from J, the gap between germline ends came to 6 bases. CDR1 is DFQATT and CDR2 is SNEGSKA in the germline V gene (reference sequence). CDR3 residues: CSAHKNTEAFF. CDR3 DNA: TGCAGTGCCCACAAGAACACTGAAGCTTTCTTT.

Many counts were recorded for this clonotype. J is TRBJ2-1 and V is TRBV5-6, with 9 bases fitting TRBD2. CDR3 length: 16 residues. With 0 bases clipped from V and 5 bases from J, the junction kept 6 bases outside the gene matches. In germline, CDR1 is SGHDT, CDR2 YYEEEE. The CDR3 nucleotides are TGTGCCAGCAGCTTGGATCTAGCGGGGACCAACAATGAGCAGTTCTTC. Residues: CASSLDLAGTNNEQFF.

This clonotype has ten or more counts. The V gene is TRBV6-1, the J gene TRBJ2-7, with no clear D. Germline V gene sequence: CDR1 MNHNS, CDR2 SASEGT. V gave up 0 bases and J gave up 3 bases, with 9 bases separating them. This CDR3 region has 14 residues. The CDR3 loop reads CASSEAGDFYEQYF. The CDR3 DNA sequence: TGTGCCAGCAGTGAAGCTGGGGATTTCTACGAGCAGTACTTC.

Many counts were recorded for this clonotype. V and J are TRBV7-2 and TRBJ1-1; 7 positions agree with TRBD1. The CDR3 covers 14 residues. The V gene end was trimmed by 5 bases and the J gene end by 5 bases; junction bases not matched to a gene: 8. Germline CDR1 is SGHTA and CDR2 is FQGNSA. DNA for the CDR3: TGTGCCAGCAGCCTCACAGGGGAGGTAACTGAAGCTTTCTTT. Translating it yields CASSLTGEVTEAFF.

At least ten counts were recorded for this clonotype. V and J are TRBV20-1 and TRBJ1-1, with D hard to call. The CDR3 has 14 amino acids. Germline CDR1 and CDR2: DFQATT and SNEGSKA (reference sequence). With 0 bases removed from V and 2 bases from J, the gap between germline ends came to 10 bases. CDR3 region: CSARDPGINTEAFF. In DNA form, the CDR3 reads TGCAGTGCTAGAGATCCGGGCATTAACACTGAAGCTTTCTTT.

This clonotype was seen ten or more times. The chain couples TRBV7-8 to TRBJ1-5; TRBD1 might be the D (5 bases). CDR1 is SGHVS and CDR2 is FQNEAQ in the germline V gene. This CDR3 spans 16 amino acids. V was shortened by 1 base and J by 2 bases, with 12 bases between the two germline ends. In nucleotides, the CDR3 is TGTGCCAGCAGCTTAGACGGAGCCAGGGGCAATCAGCCCCAGCATTTT. As protein: CASSLDGARGNQPQHF. Full variable domain (rest looked up from reference TRBV7-8 and TRBJ1-5): GAGVSQSPRYKVAKRGQDVALRCDPISGHVSLFWYQQALGQGPEFLTYFQNEAQLDKSGLPSDRFFAERPEGSVSTLKIQRTQQEDSAVYLCASSLDGARGNQPQHFGDGTRLSIL.